Shown below are 32 T cell receptor beta chains from a single sample sequenced in a study of long-term antiretroviral therapy in people with HIV. Version v3.0 of the immunoSEQ assay was performed at survey level. Generated by immunoSEQ multiplex PCR, the TCRdb table keeps only in-frame clones and is missing some. The repertoire holds more than 20,000 clones, with more than 70% as singletons. This sample comprised unsorted PBMCs, obtained 3 years after starting antiretroviral therapy. The receptors were sampled from a man aged 18 to 30 with HIV.

The gene calls are TRBV4-1 and TRBJ1-5; no clear D. CDR3 length equals 18 residues. Germline CDR1 is MGHRA and CDR2 is YSYEKL. V was trimmed by 1 base and J by 3 bases, leaving 19 bases between them. CDR3 residues: CASSQGFPGVRDNQPQHF. CDR3 DNA sequence: TGCGCCAGCAGCCAAGGATTCCCGGGAGTTAGGGACAATCAGCCCCAGCATTTT.

Only one count was recorded for this clone. V gene TRBV28 combines with J gene TRBJ2-5, with D perhaps TRBD1 (5 bases). CDR3 length: 13 residues. In germline, CDR1 is MDHEN, CDR2 SYDVKM. V lost 6 bases and J 4 bases, leaving 12 bases between the germline ends. CDR3 sequence (DNA): TGTGCCAGCAGCCAGACAGACCCAGAGACCCAGTACTTC. Translated, it gives CASSQTDPETQYF. Drawing the rest from reference TRBV28 and TRBJ2-5, the complete variable domain is DVKVTQSSRYLVKRTGEKVFLECVQDMDHENMFWYRQDPGLGLRLIYFSYDVKMKEKGDIPEGYSVSREKKERFSLILESASTNQTSMYLCASSQTDPETQYFGPGTRLLVL.

A few counts support this clone. Here the CDR3 DNA reads TGCGCCAGCAGCTATGGGACAGCGGATCAGCCCCAGCATTTT. Its protein product is CASSYGTADQPQHF. The rearrangement links TRBV5-1 to TRBJ1-5, with 7 bases lining up with TRBD1. This CDR3 comprises 14 residues. The trim removed 3 bases at V and 5 bases at J, leaving 5 bases unmatched. Germline CDR1 and CDR2: SGHRS and YFSETQ. Full variable domain (missing parts from reference TRBV5-1 and TRBJ1-5): KAGVTQTPRYLIKTRGQQVTLSCSPISGHRSVSWYQQTPGQGLQFLFEYFSETQRNKGNFPGRFSGRQFSNSRSEMNVSTLELGDSALYLCASSYGTADQPQHFGDGTRLSIL.

The V and J genes are TRBV9 and TRBJ1-6, with a possible D match to TRBD1 (6 bases). Germline loops: CDR1 SGDLS, CDR2 YYNGEE. This CDR3 has 14 amino acids. The V end was cut by 0 bases, the J end by 9 bases, with 10 bases between. The CDR3 protein is CASSVGQGSSPLHF. In nucleotides, the CDR3 is TGTGCCAGCAGCGTAGGGCAGGGGAGTTCACCCCTCCACTTT.

The CDR3 sequence is CASSLVSSGGVYEQYV. Written as DNA, the CDR3 is TGTGCCAGCAGCTTAGTTTCTAGCGGGGGGGTATACGAGCAGTACGTC. The V gene is TRBV7-2, the J gene TRBJ2-7; 12 bases fit TRBD2. CDR1 and CDR2 (germline): SGHTA, FQGNSA. J was trimmed by 4 bases and V by 1 base; bases with no gene match: 5. This CDR3 region has 16 residues.

V is TRBV28 and J is TRBJ2-7; 8 bases map to TRBD1. Germline CDR1 reads MDHEN; CDR2 reads SYDVKM. The CDR3 loop spans 15 amino acids. J lost 0 bases, V lost 6 bases, and 7 bases had no gene match. CDR3 region: CASSPDRGSSYEQYV. The CDR3 DNA reads as TGTGCCAGCAGCCCCGACAGGGGATCCTCCTACGAGCAGTACGTC.

V is TRBV6-1 and J is TRBJ1-4; the D is unclear. CDR3 length equals 14 residues. The V end was cut by 5 bases, the J end by 6 bases, with 13 bases between. Germline V gene data show CDR1 as MNHNS and CDR2 as SASEGT. The CDR3 protein is CASSLGMEDEKLFF. The CDR3 DNA follows: TGTGCCAGCAGTCTAGGGATGGAGGATGAAAAACTGTTTTTT.

The chain has TRBV2 and TRBJ1-1; D is uncertain. Trimming took off 3 bases at V and 2 bases at J, with 10 bases between the two ends. This CDR3 has 14 amino acids. Germline lookup yields CDR1 SNHLY and CDR2 FYNNEI. The CDR3 region has the DNA TGTGCCAGCAGTGAGAGCAGCTATAACACTGAAGCTTTCTTT. Translation gives CASSESSYNTEAFF.

This clone was counted a single time. The chain couples TRBV2 to TRBJ2-1; TRBD2 might be the D (6 bases). The CDR3 is made up of 13 amino acids. Trimming pared 3 bases from V and 3 bases from J, leaving 6 bases between. CDR1 and CDR2 from the germline V gene are SNHLY and FYNNEI. CDR3 in DNA: TGTGCCAGCAGTGAGGGGGGCTACAATGAGCAGTTCTTC. This gives the protein CASSEGGYNEQFF.

The V call is TRBV28, the J call TRBJ1-4; D might be TRBD1 (5 bases). CDR3 size: 15 residues. The V end lost 6 bases, the J end lost 8 bases, and 19 bases lay between the germline ends. CDR1 and CDR2 (germline): MDHEN, SYDVKM. The CDR3 sequence is CASRPGTFAIEKLFF. Here the CDR3 DNA reads TGTGCCAGCAGACCGGGGACCTTCGCCATCGAAAAACTGTTTTTT. Complete variable domain (other parts from reference TRBV28 and TRBJ1-4): DVKVTQSSRYLVKRTGEKVFLECVQDMDHENMFWYRQDPGLGLRLIYFSYDVKMKEKGDIPEGYSVSREKKERFSLILESASTNQTSMYLCASRPGTFAIEKLFFGSGTQLSVL.

The chain couples TRBV5-1 to TRBJ2-2; 10 bases line up with TRBD1. The CDR3 contains 16 residues. From germline, CDR1 is SGHRS and CDR2 YFSETQ. J gave up 1 base and V 4 bases, and 4 bases lay outside the gene matches. CDR3 residues: CASSLWDRGNTGELFF. DNA for the CDR3: TGCGCCAGCAGCCTTTGGGACAGGGGGAACACCGGGGAGCTGTTTTTT.

This clone occurred a few times. The CDR3 coding sequence is TGTGCCAGCAGCGTCCAGGGGAGGGGGCCCTACGAGCAGTACGTC. Protein: CASSVQGRGPYEQYV. The chain carries TRBV9 and TRBJ2-7, with D perhaps matching TRBD1 or TRBD2 (7 bases each). CDR3 size: 15 residues. Germline V gene data show CDR1 as SGDLS and CDR2 as YYNGEE. V shed 2 bases and J shed 2 bases, with 14 bases lying between them.

The chain employs TRBV7-9 and TRBJ2-5; 14 bases fit TRBD2. V lost 5 bases to trimming and J lost 5 bases; unmatched junction nucleotides: 4. Per germline, CDR1 SEHNR and CDR2 FQNEAQ (reference sequence). The length of the CDR3 is 15 residues. CDR3 residues: CASSPRTSGGETQYF. CDR3 nucleotides: TGTGCCAGCAGCCCACGGACTAGCGGGGGGGAGACCCAGTACTTC.

The chain employs TRBV7-6 and TRBJ1-6; the D gene is possibly TRBD1 (6 bases). Trimming cost V 4 bases and J 7 bases, with 8 bases left between them. The germline V gene encodes CDR1 SGHVS and CDR2 FNYEAQ. The length of the CDR3 is 13 residues. CDR3 coding DNA: TGTGCCAGCAGCTCCGGGACAAATTCACCCCTCCACTTT. It is translated as CASSSGTNSPLHF.

The chain uses TRBV6-5 and TRBJ1-1; D gene uncertain. CDR3 length: 13 amino acids. CDR1 and CDR2 (germline): MNHEY, SVGAGI. V gave up 9 bases and J gave up 0 bases, with 11 bases separating them. DNA for the CDR3: TGTGCCAGTCTTAAGGGCATGAACACTGAAGCTTTCTTT. This gives the protein CASLKGMNTEAFF.

This clone showed up just a few times. The J gene is TRBJ2-7, the V gene TRBV5-4, with 9 bases fitting TRBD1. Germline CDR1 is SGHNT and CDR2 is YYREEE (reference sequence). J was trimmed by 5 bases and V by 5 bases; bases with no gene match: 2. The CDR3 contains 12 residues. CDR3: CASRDRGDEQYF. In DNA form, the CDR3 reads TGTGCCAGCAGGGACAGGGGAGACGAGCAGTACTTC. The complete variable domain, with remaining parts taken from reference TRBV5-4 and TRBJ2-7, reads ETGVTQSPTHLIKTRGQQVTLRCSSQSGHNTVSWYQQALGQGPQFIFQYYREEENGRGNFPPRFSGLQFPNYSSELNVNALELDDSALYLCASRDRGDEQYFGPGTRLTVT.

V is TRBV6-6 and J is TRBJ2-1, with 7 bases aligning to TRBD1. The CDR3 runs 14 residues. Germline CDR1 reads MNHNY; CDR2 reads SVGAGI (reference sequence). After removal of 0 bases from V and 8 bases from J, the junction contained 4 bases not matched to a gene. CDR3 coding DNA: TGTGCCAGCAGTTACTCACAGGGGTCCCATGAGCAGTTCTTC. Amino acid sequence: CASSYSQGSHEQFF.

This chain joins TRBV7-9 and TRBJ1-5; a weak D match, TRBD1 (5 bases). Trimming left V 3 bases short and J 7 bases short, with 13 bases between. Germline CDR1 is SEHNR and CDR2 is FQNEAQ (reference sequence). The CDR3 covers 14 residues. CDR3 region: CASSFNGAGQPQHF. DNA of the CDR3: TGTGCCAGCAGCTTTAATGGGGCAGGGCAGCCCCAGCATTTT.

The chain couples TRBV9 to TRBJ2-3; maybe TRBD2 (5 bases). Deletions cut 0 bases from V and 0 bases from J, with 8 bases between. The CDR3 runs 15 residues. Germline V gives CDR1 SGDLS, CDR2 YYNGEE. DNA of the CDR3: TGTGCCAGCAGCGTAGGCGGGTCTAGCACAGATACGCAGTATTTT. It translates to CASSVGGSSTDTQYF.

V gene TRBV6-1 combines with J gene TRBJ2-3; 10 nucleotides line up with TRBD1. CDR3 length equals 15 residues. CDR1 is MNHNS, CDR2 SASEGT, per germline. Trimming removed 2 bases from V and 6 bases from J; junction bases left unmatched: 5. The CDR3 sequence is CASSEWDRGEDTQYF. The DNA of the CDR3 is TGTGCCAGCAGTGAATGGGACAGGGGTGAGGATACGCAGTATTTT.

V and J are TRBV11-3 and TRBJ2-3; tentatively, D is TRBD1 or TRBD2 (6 bases each). Germline CDR1 is SGHNT and CDR2 is YENEEA. The CDR3 is 16 residues long. V was cut by 5 bases and J by 2 bases, with 17 bases left in between. The CDR3 DNA follows: TGTGCCAGCAGCGCCGGGGTTGGGGGGCACACAGATACGCAGTATTTT. This encodes CASSAGVGGHTDTQYF.

The chain couples TRBV7-2 to TRBJ2-5; D may be TRBD2 (5 bases). This CDR3 spans 11 amino acids. V shed 1 base and J shed 13 bases, with 10 bases lying between them. Germline CDR1 is SGHTA and CDR2 is FQGNSA. DNA of the CDR3: TGTGCCAGCAGCTTAGGCTTCGCGGGGTACTTC. This translates into CASSLGFAGYF.

This clone was detected a few times. This sequence joins TRBV5-4 and TRBJ1-2; 7 bases map to TRBD1. Trimming removed 9 bases from V and 5 bases from J; junction bases left unmatched: 13. Germline V gives CDR1 SGHNT, CDR2 YYREEE (reference sequence). This CDR3 spans 14 amino acids. CDR3: CATLTTGAGYGYTF. The CDR3 DNA is TGTGCCACCCTAACTACAGGGGCCGGATATGGCTACACCTTC.

V gene TRBV7-8 combines with J gene TRBJ2-7, with 13 bases matching TRBD2. Trimming at V came to 1 base and at J to 5 bases, leaving 11 bases not matched to a gene. CDR1 is SGHVS and CDR2 is FQNEAQ in the germline V gene. The length of the CDR3 is 18 residues. CDR3: CASSLVIRTSGGTHEQYF. The CDR3 nucleotides read TGTGCCAGCAGCTTAGTTATCCGGACTAGCGGGGGTACCCACGAGCAGTACTTC.

This chain connects TRBV7-9 to TRBJ2-5; D may be TRBD2 (6 bases). V was pared by 5 bases and J by 5 bases, with 21 bases between. This CDR3 region has 16 residues. Germline V gene data show CDR1 as SEHNR and CDR2 as FQNEAQ (reference sequence). The CDR3 is CASSPHLQPGRETQYF. DNA for the CDR3: TGTGCCAGCAGCCCCCATCTTCAGCCTGGGAGGGAGACCCAGTACTTC.

The chain couples TRBV5-5 to TRBJ2-7, with TRBD1 as a possible D gene (5 bases). CDR1 and CDR2 (germline): SGHKS, YYEKEE (reference sequence). This CDR3 is 13 amino acids long. Trimming stripped 2 bases from V and 5 bases from J, with 11 bases between. The CDR3 loop is CASSFVVRDEQYF. DNA of the CDR3: TGTGCCAGCAGCTTTGTGGTCAGGGACGAGCAGTACTTC.

The chain links TRBV27 to TRBJ1-1; perhaps TRBD1 as D (5 bases). The CDR3 has 15 amino acids. V lost 2 bases and J lost 1, with 11 bases in between. Germline V gene sequence: CDR1 MNHEY, CDR2 SMNVEV (reference sequence). Here the CDR3 reads CASSLGGGSNTEAFF. The CDR3 region has the DNA TGTGCCAGCAGTTTAGGTGGGGGGTCGAACACTGAAGCTTTCTTT.

This clone was recorded once. This chain connects TRBV9 to TRBJ1-3; D might be TRBD1 (5 bases). Germline-derived CDR1 and CDR2 are SGDLS and YYNGEE. V lost 0 bases, J lost 1 base, and 11 bases lay in between. The length of the CDR3 is 16 residues. The CDR3 DNA reads TGTGCCAGCAGCGTAGATGGTCAGGGATCTGGAAACACCATATATTTT. As protein: CASSVDGQGSGNTIYF.

V usage is TRBV4-1 and J usage is TRBJ1-5; no clear D. The length of the CDR3 is 16 residues. Germline assignment: CDR1 MGHRA and CDR2 YSYEKL. V lost 0 bases and J lost 4, with 13 bases in between. CDR3 DNA sequence: TGCGCCAGCAGCCAAGATTGGGTAATTGGTAATCAGCCCCAGCATTTT. Encoded protein: CASSQDWVIGNQPQHF.

The rearrangement uses TRBV2 and TRBJ2-7; TRBD1 matches at 7 bases. CDR1 SNHLY and CDR2 FYNNEI come from the germline V gene. The CDR3 contains 11 residues. V lost 8 bases and J lost 3; bases outside the gene matches: 1. In DNA form, the CDR3 reads TGTGCCAGCGACAGGGACTACGAGCAGTACGTC. Residues: CASDRDYEQYV.

The V call is TRBV11-3, the J call TRBJ2-1, with 7 bases fitting TRBD1. Germline CDR1 SGHNT, CDR2 YENEEA. The junction had 10 bases not matched to a gene; V was cut back by 5 bases and J by 9 bases. This CDR3 is built from 14 residues. The CDR3 DNA reads as TGTGCCAGCAGCCAGACAGGGAATAAGGGTGAGCAGTTCTTC. This encodes CASSQTGNKGEQFF.

The chain employs TRBV6-1 and TRBJ2-5; D unresolved. This CDR3 is built from 13 residues. Germline assignment: CDR1 MNHNS and CDR2 SASEGT. V lost 7 bases, J lost 2 bases, and 11 bases lay in between. DNA for the CDR3: TGTGCCAGCACCTCTGCCCTACAAGAGACCCAGTACTTC. Translated: CASTSALQETQYF.